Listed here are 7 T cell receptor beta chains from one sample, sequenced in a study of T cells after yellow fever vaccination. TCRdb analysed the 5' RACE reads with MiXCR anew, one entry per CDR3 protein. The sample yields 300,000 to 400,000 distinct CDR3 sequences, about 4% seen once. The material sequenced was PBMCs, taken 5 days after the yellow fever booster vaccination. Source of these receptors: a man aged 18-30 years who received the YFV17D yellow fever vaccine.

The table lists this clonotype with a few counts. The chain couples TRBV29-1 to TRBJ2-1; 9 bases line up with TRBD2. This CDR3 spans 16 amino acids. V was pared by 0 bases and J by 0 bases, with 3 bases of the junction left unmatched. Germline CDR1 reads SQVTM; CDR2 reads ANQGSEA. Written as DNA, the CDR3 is TGCAGCGTTGAAGAAGGGCGGGGGGGCTCCTACAATGAGCAGTTCTTC. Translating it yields CSVEEGRGGSYNEQFF.

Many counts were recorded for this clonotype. The CDR3 nucleotides read TGTGCCAGCAGCATCGGGACTAGCGGGGGGGCCAATGAGCAGTTCTTC. This translates into CASSIGTSGGANEQFF. This sequence joins TRBV11-3 and TRBJ2-1; 16 bases fit TRBD2. Germline values: CDR1 SGHNT, CDR2 YENEEA. The CDR3 has 16 residues. Trimming cost V 5 bases and J 6 bases; bases outside gene matches: 4.

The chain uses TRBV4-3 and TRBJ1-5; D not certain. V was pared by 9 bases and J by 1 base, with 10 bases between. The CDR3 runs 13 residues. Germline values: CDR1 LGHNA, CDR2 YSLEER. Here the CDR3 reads CASLTASNQPQHF. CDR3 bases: TGCGCCAGTTTAACAGCCAGCAATCAGCCCCAGCATTTT.

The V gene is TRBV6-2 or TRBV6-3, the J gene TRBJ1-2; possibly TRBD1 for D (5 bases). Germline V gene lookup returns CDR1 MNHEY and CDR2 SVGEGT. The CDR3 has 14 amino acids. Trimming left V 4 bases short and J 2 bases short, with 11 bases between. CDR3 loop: CASSSQVANYGYTF. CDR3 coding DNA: TGTGCCAGCAGTTCACAGGTTGCCAACTATGGCTACACCTTC.

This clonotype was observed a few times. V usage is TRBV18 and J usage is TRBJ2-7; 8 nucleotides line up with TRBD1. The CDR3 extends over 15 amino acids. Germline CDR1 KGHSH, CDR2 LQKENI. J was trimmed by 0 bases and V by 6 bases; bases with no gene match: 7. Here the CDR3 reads CASSQTGGTSYEQYF. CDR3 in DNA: TGTGCCAGCTCGCAAACAGGGGGAACCTCCTACGAGCAGTACTTC.

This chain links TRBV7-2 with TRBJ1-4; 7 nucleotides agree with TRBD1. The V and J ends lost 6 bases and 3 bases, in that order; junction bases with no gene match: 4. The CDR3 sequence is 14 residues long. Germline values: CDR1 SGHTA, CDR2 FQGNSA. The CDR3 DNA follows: TGTGCCAGCAGACTACAGGGGTCTAATGAAAAACTGTTTTTT. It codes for CASRLQGSNEKLFF.

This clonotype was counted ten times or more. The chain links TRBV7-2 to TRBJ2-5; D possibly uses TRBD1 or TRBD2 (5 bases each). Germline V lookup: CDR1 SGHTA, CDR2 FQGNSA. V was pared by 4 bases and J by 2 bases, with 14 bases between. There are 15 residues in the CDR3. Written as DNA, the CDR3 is TGTGCCAGCAGCTACTCCCCGGGACGACAAGAGACCCAGTACTTC. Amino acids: CASSYSPGRQETQYF.